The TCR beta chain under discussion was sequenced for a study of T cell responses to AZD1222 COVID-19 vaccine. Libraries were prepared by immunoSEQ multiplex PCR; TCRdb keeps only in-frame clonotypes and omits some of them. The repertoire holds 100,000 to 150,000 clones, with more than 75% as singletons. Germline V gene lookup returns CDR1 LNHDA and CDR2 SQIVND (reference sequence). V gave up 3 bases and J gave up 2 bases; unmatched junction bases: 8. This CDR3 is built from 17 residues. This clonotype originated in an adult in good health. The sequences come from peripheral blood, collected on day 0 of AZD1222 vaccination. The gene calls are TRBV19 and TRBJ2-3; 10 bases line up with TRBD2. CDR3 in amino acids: CASSIGGGLAFTDTQYF. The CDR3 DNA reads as TGTGCCAGTAGTATCGGCGGGGGACTAGCGTTCACAGATACGCAGTATTTT.